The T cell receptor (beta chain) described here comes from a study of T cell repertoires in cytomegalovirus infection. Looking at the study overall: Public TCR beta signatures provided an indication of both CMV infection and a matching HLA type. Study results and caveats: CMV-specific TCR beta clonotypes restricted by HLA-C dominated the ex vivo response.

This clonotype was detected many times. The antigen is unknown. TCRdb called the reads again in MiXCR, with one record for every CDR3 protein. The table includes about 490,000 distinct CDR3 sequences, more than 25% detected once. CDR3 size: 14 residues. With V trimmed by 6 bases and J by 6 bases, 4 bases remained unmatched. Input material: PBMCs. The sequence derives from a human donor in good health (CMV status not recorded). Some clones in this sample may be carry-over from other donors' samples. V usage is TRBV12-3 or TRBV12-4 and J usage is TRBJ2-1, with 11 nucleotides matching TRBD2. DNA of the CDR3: TGTGCCAGCAGCTTAACTAGCGGGAGCAATGAGCAGTTCTTC. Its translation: CASSLTSGSNEQFF.